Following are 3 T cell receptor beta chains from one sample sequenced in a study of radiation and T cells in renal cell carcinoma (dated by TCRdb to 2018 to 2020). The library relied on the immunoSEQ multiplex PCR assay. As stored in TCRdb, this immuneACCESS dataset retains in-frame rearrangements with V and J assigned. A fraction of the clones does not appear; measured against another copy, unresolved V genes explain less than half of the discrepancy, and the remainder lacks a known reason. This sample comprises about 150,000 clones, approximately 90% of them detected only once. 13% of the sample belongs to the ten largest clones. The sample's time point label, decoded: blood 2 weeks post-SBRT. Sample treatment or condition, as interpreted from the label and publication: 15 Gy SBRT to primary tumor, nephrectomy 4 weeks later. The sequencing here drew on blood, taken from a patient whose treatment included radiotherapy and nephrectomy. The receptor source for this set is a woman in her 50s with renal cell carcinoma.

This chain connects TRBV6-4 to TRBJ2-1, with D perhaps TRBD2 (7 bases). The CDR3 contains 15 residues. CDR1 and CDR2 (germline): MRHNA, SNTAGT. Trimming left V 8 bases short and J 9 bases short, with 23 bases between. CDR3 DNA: TGTGCCAGCTCCAGGGCGGGGGCCTCCTCGGGTGAGCAGTTCTTC. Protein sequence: CASSRAGASSGEQFF.

This CDR3 reads CASSRGGGPEAFF. The CDR3 DNA reads as TGTGCCAGCAGTCGGGGGGGTGGCCCTGAAGCTTTCTTT. The gene calls are TRBV27 and TRBJ1-1; a weak D match, TRBD1 (5 bases). The CDR3 is 13 amino acids. Between the trimmed V and J ends, which lost 5 bases and 6 bases, there was a span of 13 bases. Germline V gene sequence: CDR1 MNHEY, CDR2 SMNVEV (reference sequence).

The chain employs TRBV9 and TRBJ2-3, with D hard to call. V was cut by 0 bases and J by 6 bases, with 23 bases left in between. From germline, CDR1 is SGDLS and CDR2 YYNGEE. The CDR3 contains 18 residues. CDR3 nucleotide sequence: TGTGCCAGCAGCGTAGGGAACCCGTGGCCAGACCAAAAGGATACGCAGTATTTT. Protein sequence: CASSVGNPWPDQKDTQYF. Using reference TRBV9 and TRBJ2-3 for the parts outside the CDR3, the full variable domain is DSGVTQTPKHLITATGQRVTLRCSPRSGDLSVYWYQQSLDQGLQFLIQYYNGEERAKGNILERFSAQQFPDLHSELNLSSLELGDSALYFCASSVGNPWPDQKDTQYFGPGTRLTVL.